What follows describes a single T cell receptor beta chain. The patients chosen for sequencing had shown expansion of CD8+CD57+ cells (detected by flow cytometry). The sample is drawn from a study of CD8+CD57+ T cells in acquired aplastic anemia. Study background: Sorted CD4+ and CD8+ cells gave an average of around 3.1 ug of DNA.

The CDR3 totals 14 residues. Trimming left V 0 bases short and J 6 bases short, with 10 bases between. In germline, CDR1 is SGHRS, CDR2 YFSETQ. Genomic DNA acted as the template from which TCR beta VDJ combination and CDR3 sequence profiling were carried out. TCRdb re-derived calls from the reads in MiXCR, one entry per CDR3 protein. The sample shows about 190,000 distinct CDR3 sequences, approximately 50% of them seen only once. The source of this sequence is a human donor with aplastic anemia. The chain uses TRBV5-1 and TRBJ2-1; a possible D gene is TRBD2 (6 bases). Sequencing was performed on sorted CD4+, CD8+, or CD8+CD57+ T cells (not recorded which) from PBMCs. The DNA of the CDR3 is TGCGCCAGCAGCTTGGCGGGGGACTTCAATGAGCAGTTCTTC. This translates into CASSLAGDFNEQFF.